This T cell receptor (beta chain) comes out of a study of early T cells in non-severe SARS-CoV-2 infection. Overall study results and limits: VDJdb-based matching was biased toward anti-spike CD8 responses and missed private and CD4 specificities.

Germline V CDR1 and CDR2: MRHNA, SNTAGT. The CDR3 has 16 residues. The trim removed 4 bases at V and 1 base at J, leaving 3 bases unmatched. TCRdb reanalysed the 5' RACE reads using MiXCR and keeps one entry per CDR3 protein. The table shows some 58,000 distinct CDR3 sequences, with around 13% occurring only once. This clonotype showed up many times. What it recognizes is unknown. The V and J genes are TRBV6-4 and TRBJ2-6; 8 bases map to TRBD1. This clonotype was sampled from an adult who was a healthcare worker with PCR-confirmed SARS-CoV-2 infection or an uninfected control (not recorded which). Sequenced sample: whole blood. CDR3: CASSVTGGSGANVLTF. In DNA, the CDR3 is TGTGCCAGCAGTGTTACAGGGGGATCTGGGGCCAACGTCCTGACTTTC.